Each of the 22 T cell receptor beta chains below was sequenced from the same sample in a study of T cell repertoires in cytomegalovirus infection. TCRdb re-called the reads through MiXCR, storing one row per CDR3 protein. The table has 35,000 to 55,000 distinct CDR3 sequences, about 21% seen once. For these TCRs, the target antigens are not known. The sequenced sample was CD8+ T cells from cultured PBMCs, obtained from culture after CMV antigen stimulation. These TCRs come from a human donor in good health (CMV status not recorded). Some clones in this sample may be carry-over from other donors' samples.

The V gene is TRBV5-5, the J gene TRBJ1-1, with TRBD1 matching over 9 bases. V dropped 0 bases and J dropped 1; count of bases not matched to a gene: 13. Germline V lookup: CDR1 SGHKS, CDR2 YYEKEE (reference sequence). The CDR3 has 19 residues. The CDR3 DNA sequence: TGTGCCAGCAGCTTGGGCTATCCGGGACAGGGAGGAAAGAACACTGAAGCTTTCTTT. It translates to CASSLGYPGQGGKNTEAFF.

In its sample, this clonotype was seen a few times. The CDR3, as DNA: TGTGCCTGGAGTTTCGGGACTCCTAGTGAGCAGTTCTTC. This codes for CAWSFGTPSEQFF. The chain recombines TRBV30 with TRBJ2-1; D might be TRBD2 (6 bases). CDR3 length: 13 residues. The ends were cut back, 2 bases at V and 9 bases at J, with 14 bases in the middle. The germline V gene encodes CDR1 GTSNPN and CDR2 SVGIG (reference sequence).

This clonotype counts as medium-sized. V is TRBV7-2 and J is TRBJ2-1; D possibly corresponds to TRBD1 (6 bases). The CDR3 has 15 residues. Trimming removed 6 bases at V and 4 bases at J, with 16 bases between. The germline V gene has CDR1 SGHTA and CDR2 FQGNSA. CDR3 in DNA: TGTGCCAGCAGACCCCATACAGGGCTGTACAATGAGCAGTTCTTC. Its translation is CASRPHTGLYNEQFF.

V is TRBV6-5 and J is TRBJ2-5, with unresolved D. Trimming took off 0 bases at V and 2 bases at J, with 4 bases between the two ends. Germline V gene lookup returns CDR1 MNHEY and CDR2 SVGAGI. The CDR3 has 13 amino acids. The CDR3 sequence is CASSYSLQETQYF. Here the CDR3 DNA reads TGTGCCAGCAGTTACTCGCTTCAAGAGACCCAGTACTTC.

This clonotype has more than one count but fewer than ten. V usage is TRBV7-9 and J usage is TRBJ2-1, with D perhaps matching TRBD2 (6 bases). There are 14 residues in the CDR3. Germline CDR1 and CDR2: SEHNR and FQNEAQ (reference sequence). The V end lost 1 base, the J end lost 10 bases, and 14 bases lay between the germline ends. DNA for the CDR3: TGTGCCAGCAGCTTAGAGGCTCGGACTACGGAGCAGTTCTTC. Translation: CASSLEARTTEQFF.

This clonotype was seen ten or more times. J is TRBJ2-2 and V is TRBV7-8; D is unclear. The CDR3 runs to 12 residues. Deletions cut 7 bases from V and 1 base from J, with 4 bases between. Germline assignment: CDR1 SGHVS and CDR2 FQNEAQ. The CDR3 DNA follows: TGTGCCAGCACCCAGAACACCGGGGAGCTGTTTTTT. Translated: CASTQNTGELFF.

V is TRBV7-6 and J is TRBJ2-7, with TRBD2 matching over 10 bases. CDR1 is SGHVS and CDR2 is FNYEAQ in the germline V gene. This CDR3 has 16 amino acids. Unmatched junction bases numbered 5, after V lost 1 base and J lost 2 bases. The CDR3 DNA reads TGTGCCAGCAGCTTAGAGGCTAGCGGGGGCCCCTACGAGCAGTACTTC. Protein product: CASSLEASGGPYEQYF.

This clonotype was detected a few times. The chain links TRBV30 to TRBJ1-1; tentatively, D is TRBD1 (6 bases). This CDR3 region has 14 residues. Germline lookup yields CDR1 GTSNPN and CDR2 SVGIG (reference sequence). V dropped 2 bases and J dropped 10 bases, with 20 bases sitting between them. The CDR3 DNA sequence: TGTGCCTGGAGTTACGGACCGGGGGGGGGCGCAGCTTTCTTT. Residues: CAWSYGPGGGAAFF.

Written as DNA, the CDR3 is TGTGCCAGCAGCTTAGTTAATTCGGACGGGCTTAGGGACGAGCAGTACTTC. It specifies CASSLVNSDGLRDEQYF. The chain carries TRBV7-6 and TRBJ2-7; no definite D call. The V end was cut by 1 base, the J end by 5 bases, with 21 bases between. The CDR3 extends over 17 amino acids. The V gene's germline CDR1 is SGHVS and CDR2 FNYEAQ.

This clonotype appeared many times. The gene calls are TRBV12-3 or TRBV12-4 and TRBJ2-7; D gene ambiguous. CDR3 length equals 14 residues. Trimming stripped 3 bases from V and 2 bases from J, with 11 bases between. Written as DNA, the CDR3 is TGTGCCAGCAGTTTTGGCAGGCCGACCTACGAGCAGTACTTC. Protein product: CASSFGRPTYEQYF.

This clonotype was detected ten times or more. The J gene is TRBJ1-2, the V gene TRBV4-3; D uncertain. V dropped 0 bases and J dropped 7 bases, with 15 bases sitting between them. The CDR3 is 15 amino acids. The germline gives CDR1 LGHNA, CDR2 YSLEER. As DNA, the CDR3 is TGCGCCAGCAGCCAAGACATGAGGGAGCTGGCTGGCTACACCTTC. It is translated as CASSQDMRELAGYTF.

This clonotype was seen many times. This chain connects TRBV7-9 to TRBJ2-5; D is perhaps TRBD1 (6 bases). The germline V and J ends were trimmed by 8 bases and 3 bases, with 13 bases remaining between them. The CDR3 extends over 13 amino acids. Germline CDR1 reads SEHNR; CDR2 reads FQNEAQ (reference sequence). The CDR3 here is CASSPPGEETQYF. The CDR3 DNA follows: TGTGCCAGCTCCCCGCCAGGGGAAGAGACCCAGTACTTC.

This clonotype was found many times. This chain connects TRBV5-1 to TRBJ1-1, with unresolved D. The CDR3 runs 14 residues. The V gene's germline CDR1 is SGHRS and CDR2 YFSETQ. Trimming pared 4 bases from V and 2 bases from J, leaving 12 bases between. DNA of the CDR3: TGCGCCAGCAGCCTCGACGGAATAAACACTGAAGCTTTCTTT. Encoded protein: CASSLDGINTEAFF.

In its sample, this clonotype was seen a few times. The chain joins TRBV12-3 or TRBV12-4 to TRBJ1-4; D perhaps matches TRBD1 (6 bases). Trimming removed 5 bases from V and 7 bases from J, with 11 bases in between. The CDR3 totals 13 residues. CDR3 coding DNA: TGTGCCAGCAGTCTACAGGGCCCTGAAAAACTGTTTTTT. Protein sequence: CASSLQGPEKLFF.

This rearrangement joins TRBV5-6 to TRBJ2-7; 9 bases are a match to TRBD1. Germline lookup yields CDR1 SGHDT and CDR2 YYEEEE. The CDR3 length is 13 residues. The junction had 5 bases not matched to a gene; V was cut back by 4 bases and J by 6 bases. The CDR3 bases are TGTGCCAGCAGCCCCGAGGACAGGGGCGAGCAGTACTTC. Its translation is CASSPEDRGEQYF.

This clonotype was picked up a small number of times. The chain carries TRBV7-9 and TRBJ2-1; 7 bases match TRBD2. This CDR3 is built from 16 residues. V was pared by 0 bases and J by 8 bases, with 10 bases of the junction left unmatched. Germline CDR1 is SEHNR and CDR2 is FQNEAQ (reference sequence). CDR3 residues: CASSLARGLTQDEQFF. CDR3 nucleotides: TGTGCCAGCAGCTTAGCGCGGGGGTTGACGCAAGATGAGCAGTTCTTC. Supplemented by reference TRBV7-9 and TRBJ2-1, the full variable domain reads DTGVSQNPRHKITKRGQNVTFRCDPISEHNRLYWYRQTLGQGPEFLTYFQNEAQLEKSRLLSDRFSAERPKGSFSTLEIQRTEQGDSAMYLCASSLARGLTQDEQFFGPGTRLTVL.

The chain joins TRBV7-9 to TRBJ2-7; 9 bases fit TRBD1. CDR1 SEHNR and CDR2 FQNEAQ come from the germline V gene (reference sequence). The CDR3 spans 14 residues. Losses at the gene ends were 4 bases for V and 2 bases for J; bases not matched to a gene: 3. The CDR3 DNA reads TGTGCCAGCAGCTCGACAGGGGGTACCTACGAGCAGTACTTC. Protein: CASSSTGGTYEQYF. The entire variable domain, with the rest obtained from reference TRBV7-9 and TRBJ2-7, is as follows: DTGVSQNPRHKITKRGQNVTFRCDPISEHNRLYWYRQTLGQGPEFLTYFQNEAQLEKSRLLSDRFSAERPKGSFSTLEIQRTEQGDSAMYLCASSSTGGTYEQYFGPGTRLTVT.

V and J are TRBV12-5 and TRBJ2-5, with 8 nucleotides matching TRBD1. The CDR3 loop spans 15 amino acids. Losses at the gene ends were 5 bases for V and 3 bases for J; bases not matched to a gene: 8. The germline V gene has CDR1 LGHNT and CDR2 FRNRAP. The CDR3 DNA is TGTGCTAGTGGTATTTTCACAGGGGGGAAAGAGACCCAGTACTTC. Its protein product is CASGIFTGGKETQYF.

This clonotype was seen a handful of times. The V gene is TRBV12-3 or TRBV12-4, the J gene TRBJ1-1; D unresolved. CDR3 size: 12 residues. CDR3 sequence reads: CADTKGIAEAFF. In DNA form, the CDR3 reads TGTGCTGACACAAAAGGGATAGCTGAAGCTTTCTTT.

The sample holds a few counts of this clonotype. The CDR3 protein is CASSERQGRMNTEAFF. In nucleotides, the CDR3 is TGTGCCAGTAGTGAGAGACAGGGTCGAATGAACACTGAAGCTTTCTTT. The chain joins TRBV19 to TRBJ1-1; 7 bases line up with TRBD1. The J segment lost 0 bases and the V segment lost 5 bases, leaving 9 bases of the junction unmatched. CDR3 length: 16 amino acids. Germline values: CDR1 LNHDA, CDR2 SQIVND (reference sequence).

This chain links TRBV7-9 with TRBJ1-2, with 8 bases that match TRBD1. The length of the CDR3 is 16 residues. CDR1 is SEHNR, CDR2 FQNEAQ, per germline (reference sequence). V gave up 1 base and J gave up 5 bases; unmatched junction bases: 9. The CDR3 coding sequence is TGTGCCAGCAGCTTAGGGCAGGGGGCCCGGCTTTATGGCTACACCTTC. It is translated as CASSLGQGARLYGYTF.

The chain is built from TRBV6-2 or TRBV6-3 and TRBJ2-5; 10 bases are shared with TRBD2. This CDR3 spans 16 amino acids. V lost 2 bases and J lost 4; bases outside the gene matches: 7. The V gene's germline CDR1 is MNHEY and CDR2 SVGEGT. The CDR3 here is CASSYSEAGGRETQYF. The DNA of the CDR3 is TGTGCCAGCAGTTACAGCGAAGCGGGGGGGCGAGAGACCCAGTACTTC.